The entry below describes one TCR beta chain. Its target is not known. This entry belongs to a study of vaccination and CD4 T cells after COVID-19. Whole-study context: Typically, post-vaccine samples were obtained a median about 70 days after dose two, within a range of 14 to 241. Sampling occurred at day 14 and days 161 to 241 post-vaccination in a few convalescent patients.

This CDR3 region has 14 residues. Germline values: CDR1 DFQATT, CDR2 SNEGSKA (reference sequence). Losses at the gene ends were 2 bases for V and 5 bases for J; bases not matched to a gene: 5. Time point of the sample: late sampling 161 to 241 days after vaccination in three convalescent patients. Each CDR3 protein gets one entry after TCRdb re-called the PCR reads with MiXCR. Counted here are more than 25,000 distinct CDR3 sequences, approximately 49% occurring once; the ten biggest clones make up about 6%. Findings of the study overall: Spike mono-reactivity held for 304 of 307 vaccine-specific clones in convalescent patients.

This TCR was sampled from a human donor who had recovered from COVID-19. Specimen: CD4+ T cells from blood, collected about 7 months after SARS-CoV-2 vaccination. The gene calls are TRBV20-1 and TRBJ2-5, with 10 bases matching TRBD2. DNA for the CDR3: TGCAGTGCTAGACTAGCGGGGGCCCGGGAGACCCAGTACTTC. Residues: CSARLAGARETQYF.